These T cell receptor beta chains were read from a single sample in a study of cytomegalovirus exposure and HLA in healthy donors. TCRdb's copy holds only in-frame clones and misses some; the assay was immunoSEQ multiplex PCR. The profile shows under 200,000 clones, 70% to 85% of them singletons. Sequencing input: PBMCs. Receptors originate from a man in his fifties or sixties in good health and CMV-seropositive. CDR3s include the opening cysteine and the closing phenylalanine or tryptophan. D genes are given only for firm matches. Some rows have no size entry. The others give once, few or many, or a class for an expanded clone.

NA | TRBJ2-3 | 14 | TRBV6-5 | NA | TGTGCCAGCAGTCGCGGACAGTTCACAGATACGCAGTATTTT | CASSRGQFTDTQYF
NA | TRBJ2-6 | 16 | TRBV19 | TRBD2 | TGTGCCAGCGTCCCCGGGGGGGCAGTAGGGGCCAACGTCCTGACTTTC | CASVPGGAVGANVLTF
NA | TRBJ2-1 | 16 | TRBV13 | TRBD2 | TGTGCCAGCAGCGGCCCCCGTAGCGGGGGTTACAATGAGCAGTTCTTC | CASSGPRSGGYNEQFF
once | TRBJ2-5 | 14 | TRBV7-2 | NA | TGTGCCAGCAGCTTAGTTTGGAGTGAAGAGACCCAGTACTTC | CASSLVWSEETQYF
once | TRBJ2-7 | 16 | TRBV7-9 | TRBD1 | TGTGCCAGCAGCTTAGCGAGACAGGGGGCCGCCTACGAGCAGTACTTC | CASSLARQGAAYEQYF
NA | TRBJ1-2 | 14 | TRBV5-1 | TRBD1 | TGCGCCAGCAGGTATGGACAGGGGGCCTCTGGCTACACCTTC | CASRYGQGASGYTF
NA | TRBJ1-3 | 16 | TRBV7-2 | NA | TGTGCCAGCAGCTTAGGGTCGGTGGAGATCGGAAACACCATATATTTT | CASSLGSVEIGNTIYF
NA | TRBJ1-1 | 14 | TRBV5-1 | TRBD1 | TGCGCCAGCAGCTCGATCCCAGGGGGCACTGAAGCTTTCTTT | CASSSIPGGTEAFF
NA | TRBJ2-2 | 16 | TRBV30 | TRBD2 | TGTGCCTGGAGTGCCTCCGGGACTAGCGAAGCCGGGGAGCTGTTTTTT | CAWSASGTSEAGELFF
NA | TRBJ2-2 | 12 | TRBV27 | NA | TGTGCCAGCACTATCCTCCCCGGGGAGCTGTTTTTT | CASTILPGELFF
NA | TRBJ1-1 | 13 | TRBV5-1 | NA | TGCGCCAGCAGGCAACAGGCGGGAACTGAAGCTTTCTTT | CASRQQAGTEAFF
once | TRBJ2-5 | 13 | TRBV11-3 | TRBD1 | TGTGCCAGCAGCCCCGGGACAGTGAAGACCCAGTACTTC | CASSPGTVKTQYF
once | TRBJ2-1 | 16 | TRBV7-2 | TRBD1 | TGTGCCAGCAGTTCGAAACAGGGGGCATCCTACAATGAGCAGTTCTTC | CASSSKQGASYNEQFF
NA | TRBJ1-3 | 17 | TRBV11-2 | NA | TGTGCCAGCAGCCCCAAGGGGGGGAACGTCTCTGGAAACACCATATATTTT | CASSPKGGNVSGNTIYF
NA | TRBJ2-7 | 16 | TRBV4-3 | TRBD1 | TGCGCCAGCAGCCAATATTCCGGGACAGCCTCCTACGAGCAGTACTTC | CASSQYSGTASYEQYF
NA | TRBJ2-7 | 15 | TRBV21-1 | NA | TGTGCCAGCGTCGGCGGACAGAGGGGATTCTACGAGCAGTACTTC | CASVGGQRGFYEQYF
NA | TRBJ1-2 | 17 | TRBV4-3 | NA | TGCGCCAGCAGCCAAGAAACAGGACCGTCTTCTCTCTATGGCTACACCTTC | CASSQETGPSSLYGYTF
NA | TRBJ1-6 | 15 | TRBV14 | NA | TGTGCCAGCAGCCAAGTCCGGGGGGTTAATTCACCCCTCCACTTT | CASSQVRGVNSPLHF
NA | TRBJ1-4 | 14 | TRBV4-3 | NA | TGCGCCAGCAGCCAAGATCGCGTGGTGGTAAAACTGTTTTTT | CASSQDRVVVKLFF
NA | TRBJ1-2 | 15 | TRBV6-5 | NA | TGTGCCAGCAGTTACTCACAGGGCCGGGGCTATGGCTACACCTTC | CASSYSQGRGYGYTF
NA | TRBJ1-2 | 12 | TRBV10-3 | NA | TGTGCCATCAGTGAGTCGGAGGGAGGCTACACCTTC | CAISESEGGYTF
NA | TRBJ1-2 | 13 | TRBV7-3 | TRBD1 | TGTGCCAGCAGCTCAGACAGGGGGGGAGGCTACACCTTC | CASSSDRGGGYTF
NA | TRBJ2-3 | 15 | TRBV30 | NA | TGTGCCTGGAGTTTCGGGATGGGAAACACAGATACGCAGTATTTT | CAWSFGMGNTDTQYF
NA | TRBJ2-7 | 14 | TRBV18 | TRBD1 | TGTGCCAGCTCACCAGTTATCAGGGGGAACGAGCAGTACTTC | CASSPVIRGNEQYF
NA | TRBJ1-2 | 13 | TRBV10-3 | NA | TGTGCCATCAGTGAAGACGGGAACTATGGCTACACCTTC | CAISEDGNYGYTF
NA | TRBJ2-3 | 16 | TRBV4-3 | TRBD2 | TGCGCCAGCAGCCAAGATAGCGGGGGGGGAGGGGATACGCAGTATTTT | CASSQDSGGGGDTQYF